The 14 T cell receptor beta chains below were found in one sample sequenced in a study of cytomegalovirus exposure and HLA in healthy donors. Using immunoSEQ multiplex PCR, the repertoire was profiled, and TCRdb retains in-frame clones only, with some absent. The sample yields about 190,000 clones, roughly 80% seen once. The sample was PBMCs. These receptors all stem from a woman aged 18-30 years in good health and CMV-seropositive.

The J gene is TRBJ1-2, the V gene TRBV2; TRBD1 might be the D (5 bases). Germline V gene sequence: CDR1 SNHLY, CDR2 FYNNEI. This CDR3 is 15 amino acids long. The V end was cut by 2 bases, the J end by 1 base, with 11 bases between. CDR3 in amino acids: CASSERSRGNYGYTF. CDR3 nucleotides: TGTGCCAGCAGTGAAAGGAGTAGGGGTAACTATGGCTACACCTTC.

V is TRBV4-1 and J is TRBJ2-7, with TRBD1 matching over 10 bases. The CDR3 spans 14 residues. V shed 5 bases, J shed 2 bases, and the junction held 3 bases outside the gene matches. Germline assignment: CDR1 MGHRA and CDR2 YSYEKL. The CDR3 loop reads CASSGTGATYEQYF. The CDR3 DNA sequence: TGCGCCAGCAGCGGGACAGGGGCTACCTACGAGCAGTACTTC.

The chain couples TRBV5-1 to TRBJ2-6, with a weak D call TRBD1 (6 bases). This CDR3 comprises 15 residues. Germline V gene lookup returns CDR1 SGHRS and CDR2 YFSETQ. V shed 1 base and J shed 4 bases, with 9 bases lying between them. The CDR3 protein is CASSLQGRGANVLTF. The CDR3 nucleotides are TGCGCCAGCAGCTTGCAGGGGCGAGGGGCCAACGTCCTGACTTTC.

For the CDR3, the DNA is TGTGCCAGCGTCAATACAGGGGGCCTTCAGCCCCAGCATTTT. Its protein product is CASVNTGGLQPQHF. The chain carries TRBV6-6 and TRBJ1-5; 9 nucleotides agree with TRBD1. V shed 8 bases and J 6 bases; nucleotides not matched to a gene: 8. Germline lookup yields CDR1 MNHNY and CDR2 SVGAGI (reference sequence). The CDR3 consists of 14 residues.

The chain recombines TRBV4-3 with TRBJ2-6; 8 bases align to TRBD1. Germline values: CDR1 LGHNA, CDR2 YSLEER. The CDR3 is made up of 18 amino acids. The junction had 4 bases not matched to a gene; V was cut back by 0 bases and J by 0 bases. CDR3 amino acids: CASSQETGELSGANVLTF. The CDR3 region has the DNA TGCGCCAGCAGCCAAGAGACAGGGGAACTCTCTGGGGCCAACGTCCTGACTTTC.

This clone was detected a few times. The CDR3 coding sequence is TGCGCCAGCAGCCAAGTACAGGGCTATTCACCCCTCCACTTT. It is translated as CASSQVQGYSPLHF. The rearrangement uses TRBV4-1 and TRBJ1-6; possible D gene TRBD1, 6 bases. V lost 1 base and J lost 8, with 9 bases in between. Looked up from germline, CDR1 is MGHRA and CDR2 is YSYEKL. The CDR3 extends over 14 amino acids.

This chain connects TRBV18 to TRBJ2-1; 7 nucleotides agree with TRBD1. This CDR3 is built from 14 residues. Germline V CDR1 and CDR2: KGHSH, LQKENI. J lost 5 bases, V lost 4 bases, and 5 bases had no gene match. CDR3 coding DNA: TGTGCCAGCTCACTCCGACAGGGAAACAATGAGCAGTTCTTC. Its translation: CASSLRQGNNEQFF.

This clone was picked up one time. This chain uses TRBV19 with TRBJ1-2; D possibly corresponds to TRBD1 (6 bases). CDR1 and CDR2 (germline): LNHDA, SQIVND (reference sequence). The ends were cut back, 1 base at V and 3 bases at J, with 15 bases in the middle. This CDR3 has 16 residues. CDR3 DNA sequence: TGTGCCAGTAGTATAGTGAGTGGGGGACACTACTATGGCTACACCTTC. Its translation is CASSIVSGGHYYGYTF. The whole variable domain, remainder taken from reference TRBV19 and TRBJ1-2, is DGGITQSPKYLFRKEGQNVTLSCEQNLNHDAMYWYRQDPGQGLRLIYYSQIVNDFQKGDIAEGYSVSREKKESFPLTVTSAQKNPTAFYLCASSIVSGGHYYGYTFGSGTRLTVV.

The V gene is TRBV5-1, the J gene TRBJ2-3; 10 bases align to TRBD2. The CDR3 spans 20 residues. V lost 4 bases, J lost 1 base, and 18 bases stayed unmatched. Germline CDR1 is SGHRS and CDR2 is YFSETQ. CDR3 in amino acids: CASSHATGLAGVGGTDTQYF. For the CDR3, the DNA is TGCGCCAGCAGCCACGCCACTGGGCTAGCGGGGGTGGGTGGCACAGATACGCAGTATTTT.

The sample holds a few counts of this clone. The chain is built from TRBV6-4 and TRBJ2-3, with D tentatively TRBD2 (7 bases). This CDR3 is built from 17 residues. CDR1 is MRHNA and CDR2 is SNTAGT in the germline V gene. Trimming left V 1 base short and J 4 bases short, with 18 bases between. The CDR3 DNA is TGTGCCAGCAGTGACTGGCCTTCTCCGGGGGGCCCAGATACGCAGTATTTT. Protein product: CASSDWPSPGGPDTQYF.

The genes are TRBV19 and TRBJ1-2; no reliable D call. Germline CDR1 reads LNHDA; CDR2 reads SQIVND (reference sequence). Trimming pared 3 bases from V and 0 bases from J, leaving 11 bases between. The CDR3 has 15 amino acids. CDR3 coding DNA: TGTGCCAGTAGTATCGGTCGGGGTTCTAACTATGGCTACACCTTC. Encoded protein: CASSIGRGSNYGYTF.

This chain uses TRBV9 with TRBJ1-4, with D hard to call. The CDR3 is 15 amino acids. Germline values: CDR1 SGDLS, CDR2 YYNGEE. V was trimmed by 8 bases and J by 0 bases, leaving 14 bases between them. The CDR3 region is CASSPLRATNEKLFF. CDR3 bases: TGTGCCAGTTCCCCGCTACGGGCAACTAATGAAAAACTGTTTTTT.

This sequence joins TRBV1 and TRBJ2-2; TRBD1 is the table's D call, not checked against the DNA. TRBV1 is a known pseudogene. This CDR3 spans 17 amino acids. CDR3 sequence reads: CTSSQDAGITNTGELFF. The DNA of the CDR3 is TGCACCAGCAGCCAAGATGCAGGGATAACGAACACCGGGGAGCTGTTTTTT.

This chain uses TRBV7-6 with TRBJ2-3, with a tentative D call TRBD1 (7 bases). Germline CDR1 and CDR2: SGHVS and FNYEAQ. The CDR3 loop spans 14 amino acids. The V end lost 8 bases, the J end lost 3 bases, and 15 bases lay between the germline ends. Here the CDR3 reads CASAGQGGTDTQYF. In nucleotides, the CDR3 is TGTGCCAGCGCCGGGCAGGGGGGTACAGATACGCAGTATTTT.